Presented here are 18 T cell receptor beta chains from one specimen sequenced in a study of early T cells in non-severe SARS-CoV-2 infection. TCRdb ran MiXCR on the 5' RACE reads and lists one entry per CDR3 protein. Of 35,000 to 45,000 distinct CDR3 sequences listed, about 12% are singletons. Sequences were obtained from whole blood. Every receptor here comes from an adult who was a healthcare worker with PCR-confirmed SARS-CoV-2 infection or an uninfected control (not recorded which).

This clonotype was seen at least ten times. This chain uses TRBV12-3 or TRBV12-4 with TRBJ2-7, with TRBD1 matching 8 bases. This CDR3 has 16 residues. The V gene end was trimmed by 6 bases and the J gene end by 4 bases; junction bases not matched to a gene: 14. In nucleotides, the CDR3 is TGTGCCAGCAGCTTACCCCGCAGGGGGCGAGAGTACGAGCAGTACTTC. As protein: CASSLPRRGREYEQYF.

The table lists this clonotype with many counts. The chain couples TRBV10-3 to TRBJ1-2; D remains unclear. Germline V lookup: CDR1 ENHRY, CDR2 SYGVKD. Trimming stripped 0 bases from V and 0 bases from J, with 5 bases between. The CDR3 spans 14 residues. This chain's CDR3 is CAISESAANYGYTF. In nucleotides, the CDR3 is TGTGCCATCAGTGAGTCAGCCGCTAACTATGGCTACACCTTC.

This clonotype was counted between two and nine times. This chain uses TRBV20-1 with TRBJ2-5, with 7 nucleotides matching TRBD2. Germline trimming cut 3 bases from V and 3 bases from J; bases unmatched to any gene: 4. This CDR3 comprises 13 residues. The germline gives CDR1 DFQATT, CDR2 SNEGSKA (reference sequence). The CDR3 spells CSASPSGKETQYF. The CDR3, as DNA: TGCAGTGCTAGTCCTAGCGGCAAAGAGACCCAGTACTTC.

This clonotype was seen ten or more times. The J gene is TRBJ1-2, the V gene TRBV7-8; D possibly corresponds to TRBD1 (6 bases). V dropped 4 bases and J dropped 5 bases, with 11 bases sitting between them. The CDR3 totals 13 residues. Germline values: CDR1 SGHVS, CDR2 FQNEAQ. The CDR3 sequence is CASSSTGKYGYTF. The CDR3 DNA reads TGTGCCAGCAGCTCTACAGGGAAGTATGGCTACACCTTC.

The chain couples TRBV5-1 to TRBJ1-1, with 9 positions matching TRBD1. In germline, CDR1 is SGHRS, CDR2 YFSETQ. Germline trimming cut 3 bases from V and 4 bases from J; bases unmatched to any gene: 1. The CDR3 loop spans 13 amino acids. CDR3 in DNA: TGCGCCAGCAGCTCACAGGGGGCCACTGAAGCTTTCTTT. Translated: CASSSQGATEAFF.

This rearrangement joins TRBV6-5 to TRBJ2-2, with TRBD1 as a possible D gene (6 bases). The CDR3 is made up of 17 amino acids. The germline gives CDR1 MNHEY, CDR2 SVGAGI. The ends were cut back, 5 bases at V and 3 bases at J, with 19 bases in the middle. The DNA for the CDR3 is TGTGCCAGCAGTAACAAACAATGGGACAAAGACACCGGGGAGCTGTTTTTT. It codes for CASSNKQWDKDTGELFF.

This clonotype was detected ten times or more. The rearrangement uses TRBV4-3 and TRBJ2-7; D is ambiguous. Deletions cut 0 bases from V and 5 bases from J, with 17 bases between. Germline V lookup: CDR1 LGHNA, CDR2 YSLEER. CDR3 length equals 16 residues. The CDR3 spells CASSQDQYASRDEQYF. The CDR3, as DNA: TGCGCCAGCAGCCAAGACCAGTATGCCTCCCGCGACGAGCAGTACTTC.

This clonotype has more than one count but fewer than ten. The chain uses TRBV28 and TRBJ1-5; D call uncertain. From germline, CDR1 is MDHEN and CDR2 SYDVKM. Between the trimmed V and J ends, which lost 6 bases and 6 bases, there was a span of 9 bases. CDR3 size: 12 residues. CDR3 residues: CASRPSAQPQHF. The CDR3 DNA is TGTGCCAGCAGGCCATCGGCTCAGCCCCAGCATTTT.

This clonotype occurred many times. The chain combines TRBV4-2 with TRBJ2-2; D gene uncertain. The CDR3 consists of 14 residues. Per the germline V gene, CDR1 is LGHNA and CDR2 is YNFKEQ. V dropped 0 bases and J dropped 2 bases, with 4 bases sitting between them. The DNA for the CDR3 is TGTGCCAGCAGCCAAGATCCCAACACCGGGGAGCTGTTTTTT. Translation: CASSQDPNTGELFF.

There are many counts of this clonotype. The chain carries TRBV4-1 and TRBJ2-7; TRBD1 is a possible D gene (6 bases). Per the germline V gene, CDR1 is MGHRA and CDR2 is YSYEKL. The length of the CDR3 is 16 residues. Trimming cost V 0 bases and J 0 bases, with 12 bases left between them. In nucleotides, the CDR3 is TGCGCCAGCAGCCAAGATTTGATGGACAGCTCCTACGAGCAGTACTTC. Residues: CASSQDLMDSSYEQYF.

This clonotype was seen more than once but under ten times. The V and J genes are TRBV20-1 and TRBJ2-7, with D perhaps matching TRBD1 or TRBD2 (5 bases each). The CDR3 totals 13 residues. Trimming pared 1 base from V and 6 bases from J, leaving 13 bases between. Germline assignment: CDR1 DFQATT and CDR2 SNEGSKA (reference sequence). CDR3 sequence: CSARAPGAREQYF. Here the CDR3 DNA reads TGCAGTGCTAGAGCACCCGGGGCGCGCGAGCAGTACTTC.

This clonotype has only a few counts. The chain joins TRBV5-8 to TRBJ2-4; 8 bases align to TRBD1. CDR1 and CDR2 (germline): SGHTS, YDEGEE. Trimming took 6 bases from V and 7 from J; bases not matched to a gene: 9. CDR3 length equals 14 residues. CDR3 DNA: TGTGCCAGCATCCAGACAGGGGAAAGGAACATTCAGTACTTC. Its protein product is CASIQTGERNIQYF.

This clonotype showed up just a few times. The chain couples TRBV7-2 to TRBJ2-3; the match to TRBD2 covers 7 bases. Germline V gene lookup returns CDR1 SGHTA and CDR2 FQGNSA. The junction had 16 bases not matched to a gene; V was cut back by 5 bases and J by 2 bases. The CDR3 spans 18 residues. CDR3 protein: CASSGSGAGRRYTDTQYF. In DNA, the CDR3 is TGTGCCAGCAGCGGGAGCGGAGCGGGAAGGAGGTACACAGATACGCAGTATTTT.

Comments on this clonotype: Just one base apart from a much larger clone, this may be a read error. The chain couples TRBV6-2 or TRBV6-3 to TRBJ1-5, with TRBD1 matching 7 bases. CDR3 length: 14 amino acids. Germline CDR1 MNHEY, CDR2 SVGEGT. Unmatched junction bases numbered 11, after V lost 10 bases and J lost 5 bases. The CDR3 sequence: CANKRGQADQPQHF. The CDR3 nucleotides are TGTGCCAACAAGAGGGGGCAGGCTGATCAGCCCCAGCATTTT.

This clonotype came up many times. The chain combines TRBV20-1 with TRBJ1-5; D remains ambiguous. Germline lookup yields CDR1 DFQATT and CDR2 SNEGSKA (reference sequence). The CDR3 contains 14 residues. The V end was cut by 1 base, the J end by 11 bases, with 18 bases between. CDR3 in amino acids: CSARVGTSFQTQHF. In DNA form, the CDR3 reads TGCAGTGCTAGAGTTGGAACATCGTTCCAGACCCAGCATTTT.

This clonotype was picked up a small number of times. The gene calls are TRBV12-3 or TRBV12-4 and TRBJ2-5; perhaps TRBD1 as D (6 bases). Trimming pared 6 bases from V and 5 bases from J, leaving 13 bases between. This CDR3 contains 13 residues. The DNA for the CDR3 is TGTGCCAGCAGATCGACAGGAACGGAGACCCAGTACTTC. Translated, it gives CASRSTGTETQYF.

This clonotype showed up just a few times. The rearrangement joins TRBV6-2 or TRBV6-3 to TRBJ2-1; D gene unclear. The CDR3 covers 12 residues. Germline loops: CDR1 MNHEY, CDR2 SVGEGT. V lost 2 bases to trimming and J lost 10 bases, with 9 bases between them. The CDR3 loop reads CASSYPDREQFF. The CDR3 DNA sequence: TGTGCCAGCAGTTACCCGGACCGAGAGCAGTTCTTC.

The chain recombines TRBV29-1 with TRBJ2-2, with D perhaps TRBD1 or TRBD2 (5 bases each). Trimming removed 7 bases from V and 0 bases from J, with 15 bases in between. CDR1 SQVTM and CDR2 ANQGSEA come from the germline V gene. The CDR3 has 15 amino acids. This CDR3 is CSARRGAANTGELFF. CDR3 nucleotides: TGCAGCGCTCGGAGAGGGGCCGCGAACACCGGGGAGCTGTTTTTT.